The 8 T cell receptor beta chains presented below share a single source sample, sequenced in a study of blood T cell repertoires in COVID-19. Profiling relied on immunoSEQ multiplex PCR, and the TCRdb table lists in-frame clones only, not all of them. The sample yields roughly 250,000 clones, around four fifths seen once. What was sequenced was peripheral blood. The receptor source for this set is a woman between 40 and 55 years old with active or convalescent COVID-19.

This clone was seen only once. V and J are TRBV6-5 and TRBJ1-2, with TRBD1 matching 8 bases. Per the germline V gene, CDR1 is MNHEY and CDR2 is SVGAGI. The CDR3 has 13 amino acids. V dropped 7 bases and J dropped 3; count of bases not matched to a gene: 4. CDR3 protein: CASNEQGDYGYTF. CDR3 DNA sequence: TGTGCCAGCAACGAACAGGGGGACTATGGCTACACCTTC.

The CDR3 spells CSASRGANVLTF. For the CDR3, the DNA is TGCAGCGCCTCCAGGGGGGCCAACGTCCTGACTTTC. The V and J genes are TRBV29-1 and TRBJ2-6; no definite D call. Germline values: CDR1 SQVTM, CDR2 ANQGSEA. The CDR3 runs 12 residues. The V gene lost 7 bases and the J gene lost 4 bases, with 8 bases spanning the gap.

V is TRBV3-1 (or the pseudogene TRBV3-2) and J is TRBJ2-7, with 10 nucleotides matching TRBD1. V shed 1 base, J shed 9 bases, and the junction held 3 bases outside the gene matches. CDR1 is LGHDT and CDR2 is YNNKEL in the germline V gene (reference sequence). The length of the CDR3 is 13 residues. CDR3 sequence reads: CASSQGGQGWQYV. For the CDR3, the DNA is TGTGCCAGCAGCCAAGGGGGACAGGGGTGGCAGTACGTC.

In this sample, this clone turned up once. The gene calls are TRBV5-4 and TRBJ2-6; 9 bases agree with TRBD2. V lost 4 bases, J lost 2 bases, and 1 base stayed unmatched. CDR3 size: 15 residues. Germline V gene sequence: CDR1 SGHNT, CDR2 YYREEE (reference sequence). CDR3 protein: CASSSGGTGANVLTF. The CDR3 nucleotides read TGTGCCAGCAGCAGCGGGGGGACTGGGGCCAACGTCCTGACTTTC. Using reference TRBV5-4 and TRBJ2-6 for the parts outside the CDR3, the full variable domain is ETGVTQSPTHLIKTRGQQVTLRCSSQSGHNTVSWYQQALGQGPQFIFQYYREEENGRGNFPPRFSGLQFPNYSSELNVNALELDDSALYLCASSSGGTGANVLTFGAGSRLTVL.

This rearrangement joins TRBV10-1 to TRBJ2-2, with 11 bases lining up with TRBD2. The germline V gene encodes CDR1 WNHNN and CDR2 SYGVQD (reference sequence). The trim removed 5 bases at V and 4 bases at J, leaving 6 bases unmatched. This CDR3 is 16 amino acids long. The CDR3 reads CASSWNLAGGTGELFF. In DNA, the CDR3 is TGCGCCAGCAGTTGGAATCTAGCGGGGGGCACCGGGGAGCTGTTTTTT.

The rearrangement uses TRBV7-2 and TRBJ2-1; 13 bases agree with TRBD2. This CDR3 has 16 residues. In germline, CDR1 is SGHTA, CDR2 FQGNSA. V lost 5 bases and J lost 12; bases outside the gene matches: 13. The CDR3: CASSPPGLAGTSRQFF. The CDR3 DNA reads TGTGCCAGCAGCCCACCGGGACTAGCGGGGACCTCCCGGCAGTTCTTC.

The rearrangement uses TRBV5-1 and TRBJ2-7, with 14 bases fitting TRBD2. The CDR3 runs to 14 residues. V gave up 4 bases and J gave up 6 bases; unmatched junction bases: 3. Germline assignment: CDR1 SGHRS and CDR2 YFSETQ. CDR3 nucleotides: TGCGCCAGCAGCCCCGGGACTAGCGGGGGCGAGCAGTACTTC. It encodes CASSPGTSGGEQYF.

This clone occurred a few times. V and J are TRBV20-1 and TRBJ1-2; TRBD1 is a possible D gene (5 bases). From germline, CDR1 is DFQATT and CDR2 SNEGSKA (reference sequence). This CDR3 has 11 amino acids. The V end lost 6 bases, the J end lost 8 bases, and 13 bases lay between the germline ends. The CDR3 DNA is TGCAGTGCCCCCTGGGGCAACGGCTACACCTTC. Its protein is CSAPWGNGYTF.